The rows below give T cell receptor beta chains drawn from one sample of a study of STAT5B mutations in CD4+ large granular lymphocyte leukemia. Measured with immunoSEQ multiplex PCR; TCRdb has only the in-frame clones, and not every one. Of tens of thousands of clones listed, 75% to 85% are singletons. Material: CD4+ T cells from blood buffy coats. The receptor source for this set is a human donor in good health. Both conserved end residues are part of each CDR3. The order of the fields is clone size, J gene, D gene, V gene, CDR3 protein, CDR3 DNA. A D gene is named only where the DNA matches it firmly. Size is stated for part of the rows, as once, few or many counts, or as a class when the clone is expanded.

>-|TRBJ2-2|TRBD2|TRBV2
CASGLSGRGNGELFF
TGTGCCAGCGGTTTGAGCGGGAGAGGGAACGGGGAGCTGTTTTTT
>-|TRBJ1-1|TRBD1|TRBV2
CATHRGSVGTEAFF
TGTGCCACCCACAGGGGGTCCGTCGGCACTGAAGCTTTCTTT
>once|TRBJ2-7|-|TRBV7-9
CASSPGAGLSYEQYF
TGTGCCAGCAGCCCGGGGGCGGGCCTCTCCTACGAGCAGTACTTC
>-|TRBJ1-4|-|TRBV19
CASSTRGVSKLFF
TGTGCCAGTAGTACTAGAGGGGTATCGAAACTGTTTTTT
>-|TRBJ2-2|TRBD2|TRBV19
CASAWGGSGTGELFF
TGTGCCAGTGCTTGGGGCGGGAGTGGCACCGGGGAGCTGTTTTTT
>-|TRBJ1-1|-|TRBV5-4
CASSEAGVTEAFF
TGTGCCAGCAGCGAGGCTGGTGTCACTGAAGCTTTCTTT
>-|TRBJ1-5|TRBD1|TRBV9
CASSATGGNQPQHF
TGTGCCAGCAGCGCCACAGGGGGCAATCAGCCCCAGCATTTT
>-|TRBJ2-1|-|TRBV12-5
CASGFQEYNEQFF
TGTGCTAGTGGTTTTCAGGAATACAATGAGCAGTTCTTC
>-|TRBJ1-2|-|TRBV2
CASSAQSYGYTF
TGTGCCAGCAGTGCCCAATCCTATGGCTACACCTTC
>-|TRBJ1-2|-|TRBV7-9
CASSLGEYYGYTF
TGTGCCAGCAGCTTGGGAGAATACTATGGCTACACCTTC
>-|TRBJ2-7|TRBD2|TRBV25-1
CASSEQREGYEQYF
TGTGCCAGCAGTGAGCAGCGGGAGGGGTACGAGCAGTACTTC